The entry below describes one T cell receptor (beta chain). In this sample, this clone turned up many times. What antigen it recognizes has not been identified. No much larger clone is present one base from it, and per-base qualities are unavailable. The protocol used for the library was PCR. The instrument was an Illumina HiSeq 4000. High-throughput sequencing was used to profile the TCR beta-chain CDR3 region of every patient. From the authors' description of their analysis: A classifier to discriminate distant-metastatic papillary thyroid cancer patients was built from CDR3 differences across clinicopathological groups. The Shannon index was used to measure repertoire diversity, and the Morisita-Horn index was used to measure how similar tumor and blood repertoires were. TCRdb trimmed the raw reads at Q25, called clones with MiXCR and kept productive beta chains. The V and J calls follow TCRdb's processing rather than the paper's. The sample has around 38,000 clones on record, 25% to 30% of them singletons. Clones ranked in the top ten supply 9.9% of the sample.

CDR1 and CDR2, looked up from the germline V gene, are WSHSY and SAAADI. The CDR3 covers 16 residues, taking in both the cysteine and the phenylalanine. Only the CDR3 part of the read is kept: 48 bases, read in frame from the first base. Trimming at the junction amounts to 6 bases on V and 6 bases on J, and the germline ends lie 21 bases apart. The data belong to a study of metastatic and nonmetastatic thyroid tumors (TCRdb year 2020). About the study as a whole: Repertoires were compared across peripheral blood and tumor or nodule tissue samples from malignant and benign thyroid patients. Results the study describes overall, beyond this receptor: In both blood and tumor samples, TCR beta diversity was reported to be significantly higher in malignant tumors than in benign nodules.

No treatment had been received by any patient before thyroid surgery. Using T-cell receptor beta sequencing, the researchers looked back retrospectively at clinical samples from patients, gathered between about 2012 and 2018. Sequenced material: blood. The chain is assembled from TRBV10-2 and TRBJ2-1, with the D gene not clear enough to name. The TCR comes from a male donor with papillary thyroid cancer or a benign thyroid nodule (not recorded which). Some clones in this sample may be carry-over from other donors' samples. The bases are TGCGCCAGCAGCCCGGAGACATCGAATCCCTTCAATGAGCAGTTCTTC. It translates as CASSPETSNPFNEQFF.